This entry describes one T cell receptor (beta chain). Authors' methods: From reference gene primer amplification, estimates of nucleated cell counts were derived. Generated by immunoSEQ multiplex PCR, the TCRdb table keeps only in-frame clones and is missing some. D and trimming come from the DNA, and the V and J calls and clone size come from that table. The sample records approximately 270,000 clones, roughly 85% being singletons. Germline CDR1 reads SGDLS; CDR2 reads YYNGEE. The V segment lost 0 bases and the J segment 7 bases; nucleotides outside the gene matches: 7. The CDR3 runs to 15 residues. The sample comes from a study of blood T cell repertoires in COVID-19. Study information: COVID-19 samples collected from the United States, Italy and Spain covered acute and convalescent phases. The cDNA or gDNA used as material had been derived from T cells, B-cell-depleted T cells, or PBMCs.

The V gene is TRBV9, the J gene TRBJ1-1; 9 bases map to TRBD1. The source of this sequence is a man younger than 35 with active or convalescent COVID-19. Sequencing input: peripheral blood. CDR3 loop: CASSVGRDRVYEAFF. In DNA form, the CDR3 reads TGTGCCAGCAGCGTAGGAAGGGACAGGGTTTATGAAGCTTTCTTT. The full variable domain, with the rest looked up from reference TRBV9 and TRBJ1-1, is DSGVTQTPKHLITATGQRVTLRCSPRSGDLSVYWYQQSLDQGLQFLIQYYNGEERAKGNILERFSAQQFPDLHSELNLSSLELGDSALYFCASSVGRDRVYEAFFGQGTRLTVV.